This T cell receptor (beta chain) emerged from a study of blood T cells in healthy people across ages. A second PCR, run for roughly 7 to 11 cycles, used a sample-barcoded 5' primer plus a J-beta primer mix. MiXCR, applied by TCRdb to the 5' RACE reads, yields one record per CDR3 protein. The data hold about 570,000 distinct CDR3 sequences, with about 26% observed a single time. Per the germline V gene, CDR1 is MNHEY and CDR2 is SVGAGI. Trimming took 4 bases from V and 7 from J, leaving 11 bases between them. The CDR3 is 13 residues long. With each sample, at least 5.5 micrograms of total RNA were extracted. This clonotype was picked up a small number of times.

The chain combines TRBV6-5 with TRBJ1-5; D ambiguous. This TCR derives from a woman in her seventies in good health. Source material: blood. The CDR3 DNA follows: TGTGCCAGCAGTTCGGGGTTGGGGCAGCCCCAGCATTTT. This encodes CASSSGLGQPQHF.